The entry below gives a single T cell receptor (beta chain) sequence along with its context. The antigen is undetermined. The CDR3 loop spans 16 amino acids. Trimming took 0 bases from V and 3 from J; bases not matched to a gene: 5. Per germline, CDR1 LGHNA and CDR2 YSLEER. This sample was taken from a study of T-cell memory formation after mild COVID-19. TCRalpha and TCRbeta libraries used 5'RACE with constant-segment primers and UMIs. Via MiXCR, TCRdb re-called the 5' RACE reads, giving one row per CDR3 protein. This repertoire shows 450,000 to 700,000 distinct CDR3 sequences, around 17% found once; its top ten account for approximately 12%. Study conclusions and caveats: Some clones that responded were present in memory (sampled pre-infection), which suggests cross-reactive memory joined.

This clonotype was obtained from an adult woman who had mild COVID-19 (a few samples of this study predate the infection). Cell type and time point are not known. Material for sequencing was PBMCs or a T cell subset sorted from them (not recorded which). The V call is TRBV4-3, the J call TRBJ2-7, with 10 bases aligning to TRBD2. The CDR3 region is CASSQDLAGVVYEQYF. CDR3 nucleotides: TGCGCCAGCAGCCAAGACCTAGCGGGAGTGGTCTACGAGCAGTACTTC.